The TCR beta chain under discussion was sequenced for a study of OX40 agonist ivuxolimab in advanced cancers. A word on this clone: The antigen remains undetermined.

Study findings and constraints: Some patients without response likewise showed low normalized clonal expansion. There was clonal expansion of CD4+ and CD8+ blood T cells by week 6 at 0.1 to 3.0 mg/kg.

Profiled with immunoSEQ multiplex PCR; TCRdb holds only in-frame clones, not every one. The sample contains about 48,000 clones, roughly 90% of which appear only once. This CDR3 is 15 amino acids long. The germline CDR1 and CDR2 sequences are MNHNS and SASEGT. Deletions cut 0 bases from V and 1 base from J, with 10 bases between. Patients were excluded for autoimmune disease history or systemic immunosuppression. The chain joins TRBV6-1 to TRBJ2-7; D is undetermined. Sequencing used CD4+ or CD8+ T cells sorted from blood, obtained in a trial of the OX40 agonist ivuxolimab. This sequence originates from an adult with an advanced solid tumor such as melanoma, head and neck, liver or kidney cancer. The chain's CDR3 is CASSEAMSRSYEQYF. Written as DNA, the CDR3 is TGTGCCAGCAGTGAAGCGATGTCGAGATCCTACGAGCAGTACTTC.